The 24 T cell receptor beta chains reported below all come from one sample, sequenced in a study of radiotherapy plus CTLA-4 blockade in lung cancer (dated by TCRdb to 2016 to 2019). The library was generated by the immunoSEQ multiplex PCR assay. The table comes from immuneACCESS by way of TCRdb, which keeps in-frame sequences with V and J called. Part of the clones is missing from these tables; in studies checked, under half for an unresolved V gene and the rest for unknown reasons. The sample table shows approximately 28,000 clones, and about 79% are seen once. The top ten clones comprise approximately 15% of the sample. Sequenced here: peripheral blood, sampled from a patient treated with radiotherapy plus ipilimumab. These receptors came from a human donor with non-small cell lung cancer that progressed on radiotherapy plus ipilimumab.

The CDR3 reads CASSVGDSNQPQHF. The DNA of the CDR3 is TGTGCCAGCAGCGTAGGGGATAGCAATCAGCCCCAGCATTTT. V and J are TRBV9 and TRBJ1-5, with D unclear. Germline values: CDR1 SGDLS, CDR2 YYNGEE. The CDR3 has 14 residues. The germline V and J ends were trimmed by 0 bases and 0 bases, with 4 bases remaining between them.

The genes are TRBV7-3 and TRBJ2-7; 13 nucleotides agree with TRBD2. The CDR3 covers 14 residues. After removal of 5 bases from V and 7 bases from J, the junction contained 5 bases not matched to a gene. Germline CDR1 and CDR2: SGHTA and FQGTGA. The chain's CDR3 is CASSPGLAGREQYF. CDR3 sequence (DNA): TGTGCCAGCAGCCCGGGACTAGCGGGGAGAGAGCAGTACTTC.

The table lists this clone with a count of one. The CDR3, as DNA: TGTGCCAGCAGTGTTCGGACAGCCTATGGCTACACCTTC. Protein: CASSVRTAYGYTF. The chain joins TRBV6-5 to TRBJ1-2, with D maybe TRBD1 (6 bases). The length of the CDR3 is 13 residues. Germline CDR1 is MNHEY and CDR2 is SVGAGI. Trimming cost V 5 bases and J 4 bases, with 11 bases left between them.

The V gene is TRBV6-5, the J gene TRBJ1-5; tentatively, D is TRBD1 (5 bases). Germline lookup yields CDR1 MNHEY and CDR2 SVGAGI. The CDR3 length is 15 residues. The V end lost 6 bases, the J end lost 6 bases, and 18 bases lay between the germline ends. CDR3 sequence reads: CASRPRPDGGQPQHF. Written as DNA, the CDR3 is TGTGCCAGCAGACCCAGACCCGACGGGGGTCAGCCCCAGCATTTT.

This rearrangement joins TRBV7-3 to TRBJ2-2; no reliable D call. Trimming stripped 5 bases from V and 0 bases from J, with 10 bases between. The CDR3 covers 15 residues. Germline V gives CDR1 SGHTA, CDR2 FQGTGA. CDR3 sequence (DNA): TGTGCCAGCAGCCAGGACGGTTCGAACACCGGGGAGCTGTTTTTT. Translation: CASSQDGSNTGELFF.

In regard to this clone: The junction differs from germline at one of its ends, possibly a read error. The chain uses TRBV5-3 and TRBJ2-7; 9 bases fit TRBD1. TRBV5-3 is an ORF, and what it does is uncertain. The CDR3 spans 15 residues. The CDR3 is CARSASRDRESCRAF. In DNA form, the CDR3 reads TGTGCCAGAAGCGCGAGCCGGGACAGGGAATCGTGTAGAGCCTTC.

This sequence joins TRBV18 and TRBJ1-4; the match to TRBD1 covers 10 bases. The CDR3 runs 14 residues. Germline V CDR1 and CDR2: KGHSH, LQKENI. Trimming at V came to 6 bases and at J to 8 bases, leaving 6 bases not matched to a gene. The chain's CDR3 is CASSPGTGDEKLFF. The CDR3 bases are TGTGCCAGCTCCCCCGGGACAGGGGACGAAAAACTGTTTTTT.

V and J are TRBV27 and TRBJ1-4; D possibly corresponds to TRBD1 (6 bases). The CDR3 has 15 amino acids. Germline V gene data show CDR1 as MNHEY and CDR2 as SMNVEV (reference sequence). V was trimmed by 5 bases and J by 8 bases, leaving 18 bases between them. CDR3 region: CASSPTPGQGEKLFF. The CDR3 bases are TGTGCCAGCAGTCCCACTCCGGGACAAGGCGAAAAACTGTTTTTT.

This chain uses TRBV6-6 with TRBJ2-2, with TRBD2 as a possible D gene (6 bases). CDR1 is MNHNY, CDR2 SVGAGI, per germline (reference sequence). The length of the CDR3 is 13 residues. Trimming removed 8 bases from V and 6 bases from J, with 13 bases in between. The CDR3 protein is CASRDSKSGELFF. CDR3 sequence (DNA): TGTGCCAGCCGGGACTCCAAGTCCGGGGAGCTGTTTTTT.

The chain combines TRBV7-8 with TRBJ1-1, with 9 bases fitting TRBD1. Per germline, CDR1 SGHVS and CDR2 FQNEAQ. The ends lost 4 bases at V and 5 bases at J; junction bases unmatched: 5. The CDR3 is 14 residues long. CDR3 sequence: CASSYGTGRTEAFF. CDR3 nucleotides: TGTGCCAGCAGCTACGGGACAGGGCGAACTGAAGCTTTCTTT.

In its sample, this clone was seen a few times. The chain recombines TRBV6-5 with TRBJ1-1; D unclear. Per germline, CDR1 MNHEY and CDR2 SVGAGI. Trimming took off 0 bases at V and 1 base at J, with 9 bases between the two ends. The CDR3 sequence is 15 residues long. CDR3 bases: TGTGCCAGCAGTTACTCTGGCAGCGCGAACACTGAAGCTTTCTTT. This sequence encodes CASSYSGSANTEAFF.

This rearrangement joins TRBV4-1 to TRBJ1-5; D unclear. The CDR3 sequence is 13 residues long. From germline, CDR1 is MGHRA and CDR2 YSYEKL. V was pared by 1 base and J by 2 bases, with 3 bases between. The CDR3 sequence is CASSQGGNQPQHF. DNA for the CDR3: TGCGCCAGCAGCCAAGGTGGCAATCAGCCCCAGCATTTT.

The V gene is TRBV5-1, the J gene TRBJ2-5; D is undetermined. The CDR3 length is 16 residues. The germline V and J ends were trimmed by 0 bases and 1 base, with 13 bases remaining between them. Per the germline V gene, CDR1 is SGHRS and CDR2 is YFSETQ. CDR3 DNA: TGCGCCAGCAGCTTGGGGGTACACCGGCTCCAAGAGACCCAGTACTTC. This codes for CASSLGVHRLQETQYF.

This clone was observed once. The chain has TRBV9 and TRBJ2-1; TRBD2 aligns across 8 bases. The germline CDR1 and CDR2 sequences are SGDLS and YYNGEE. CDR3 size: 13 residues. Trimming took 4 bases from V and 13 from J; bases not matched to a gene: 10. CDR3 DNA: TGTGCCAGCAGCCCAGACGGAAGCGGGGGCCAGTTCTTC. Residues: CASSPDGSGGQFF.

The DNA of the CDR3 is TGTGCCAGCAGGTCGGGGAGTAACTATGGCTACACCTTC. It specifies CASRSGSNYGYTF. The chain combines TRBV28 with TRBJ1-2; no firm D call. CDR1 MDHEN and CDR2 SYDVKM come from the germline V gene. The germline V and J ends were trimmed by 6 bases and 1 base, with 9 bases remaining between them. This CDR3 is 13 amino acids long.

The chain recombines TRBV6-5 with TRBJ1-1; D is ambiguous. V lost 0 bases to trimming and J lost 2 bases, with 10 bases between them. Germline CDR1 is MNHEY and CDR2 is SVGAGI. The CDR3 covers 15 residues. The CDR3 DNA is TGTGCCAGCAGTTACTCGGAAACGCTCAACACTGAAGCTTTCTTT. Translation: CASSYSETLNTEAFF.

The chain employs TRBV6-5 and TRBJ1-5, with a tentative D call TRBD1 (5 bases). Germline V gives CDR1 MNHEY, CDR2 SVGAGI. V lost 6 bases and J 4 bases, leaving 13 bases between the germline ends. The CDR3 covers 14 residues. CDR3 sequence: CASRHRGLNQPQHF. DNA for the CDR3: TGTGCCAGCAGACACCGGGGACTAAATCAGCCCCAGCATTTT.

The chain links TRBV2 to TRBJ1-4; D gene unclear. There are 13 residues in the CDR3. Trimming removed 4 bases from V and 3 bases from J, with 6 bases in between. Germline-derived CDR1 and CDR2 are SNHLY and FYNNEI. This CDR3 reads CASSVRANEKLFF. The CDR3, as DNA: TGTGCCAGCAGTGTTAGGGCTAATGAAAAACTGTTTTTT.

J is TRBJ1-2 and V is TRBV28; D ambiguous. V was shortened by 6 bases and J by 4 bases, with 12 bases between the two germline ends. The CDR3 runs 13 residues. The germline V gene encodes CDR1 MDHEN and CDR2 SYDVKM. For the CDR3, the DNA is TGTGCCAGCAGCCCCTCGGGGAGCTATGGCTACACCTTC. This gives the protein CASSPSGSYGYTF.

This clone was picked up a small number of times. This chain links TRBV6-6 with TRBJ1-4; TRBD1 matches at 8 bases. The CDR3 length is 14 residues. CDR1 MNHNY and CDR2 SVGAGI come from the germline V gene (reference sequence). The ends lost 5 bases at V and 8 bases at J; junction bases unmatched: 7. The CDR3 bases are TGTGCCAGCAGTCCTGGACAGGGTTGGGAAAAACTGTTTTTT. It encodes CASSPGQGWEKLFF.

This sequence joins TRBV19 and TRBJ2-2; D is possibly TRBD1 (6 bases). The ends were cut back, 10 bases at V and 4 bases at J, with 16 bases in the middle. Germline assignment: CDR1 LNHDA and CDR2 SQIVND (reference sequence). The CDR3 has 14 amino acids. CDR3 residues: CAISPRGSTGELFF. The DNA of the CDR3 is TGTGCCATCTCCCCGAGGGGGAGCACCGGGGAGCTGTTTTTT.

This chain links TRBV7-9 with TRBJ2-1; D may match TRBD1 or TRBD2 (5 bases each). CDR3 length: 13 amino acids. Germline CDR1 reads SEHNR; CDR2 reads FQNEAQ (reference sequence). V lost 5 bases and J lost 7, with 12 bases in between. The CDR3: CASSDEGWNEQFF. The CDR3 DNA reads as TGTGCCAGCAGCGATGAGGGGTGGAATGAGCAGTTCTTC.

The chain couples TRBV7-8 to TRBJ2-1; D possibly matches TRBD1 or TRBD2 (5 bases each). Trimming took 5 bases from V and 2 from J, leaving 13 bases between them. The germline V gene has CDR1 SGHVS and CDR2 FQNEAQ. This CDR3 is built from 15 residues. The CDR3 loop is CASSRRGPAYNEQFF. The CDR3 nucleotides are TGTGCCAGCAGCCGCCGGGGACCGGCCTACAATGAGCAGTTCTTC.

The V call is TRBV10-3, the J call TRBJ1-5; D gene uncertain. The germline V gene encodes CDR1 ENHRY and CDR2 SYGVKD. V was pared by 2 bases and J by 0 bases, with 8 bases between. This CDR3 has 15 amino acids. CDR3 sequence: CAISEGIDSNQPQHF. The CDR3 DNA reads as TGTGCCATCAGTGAGGGCATAGATAGCAATCAGCCCCAGCATTTT.